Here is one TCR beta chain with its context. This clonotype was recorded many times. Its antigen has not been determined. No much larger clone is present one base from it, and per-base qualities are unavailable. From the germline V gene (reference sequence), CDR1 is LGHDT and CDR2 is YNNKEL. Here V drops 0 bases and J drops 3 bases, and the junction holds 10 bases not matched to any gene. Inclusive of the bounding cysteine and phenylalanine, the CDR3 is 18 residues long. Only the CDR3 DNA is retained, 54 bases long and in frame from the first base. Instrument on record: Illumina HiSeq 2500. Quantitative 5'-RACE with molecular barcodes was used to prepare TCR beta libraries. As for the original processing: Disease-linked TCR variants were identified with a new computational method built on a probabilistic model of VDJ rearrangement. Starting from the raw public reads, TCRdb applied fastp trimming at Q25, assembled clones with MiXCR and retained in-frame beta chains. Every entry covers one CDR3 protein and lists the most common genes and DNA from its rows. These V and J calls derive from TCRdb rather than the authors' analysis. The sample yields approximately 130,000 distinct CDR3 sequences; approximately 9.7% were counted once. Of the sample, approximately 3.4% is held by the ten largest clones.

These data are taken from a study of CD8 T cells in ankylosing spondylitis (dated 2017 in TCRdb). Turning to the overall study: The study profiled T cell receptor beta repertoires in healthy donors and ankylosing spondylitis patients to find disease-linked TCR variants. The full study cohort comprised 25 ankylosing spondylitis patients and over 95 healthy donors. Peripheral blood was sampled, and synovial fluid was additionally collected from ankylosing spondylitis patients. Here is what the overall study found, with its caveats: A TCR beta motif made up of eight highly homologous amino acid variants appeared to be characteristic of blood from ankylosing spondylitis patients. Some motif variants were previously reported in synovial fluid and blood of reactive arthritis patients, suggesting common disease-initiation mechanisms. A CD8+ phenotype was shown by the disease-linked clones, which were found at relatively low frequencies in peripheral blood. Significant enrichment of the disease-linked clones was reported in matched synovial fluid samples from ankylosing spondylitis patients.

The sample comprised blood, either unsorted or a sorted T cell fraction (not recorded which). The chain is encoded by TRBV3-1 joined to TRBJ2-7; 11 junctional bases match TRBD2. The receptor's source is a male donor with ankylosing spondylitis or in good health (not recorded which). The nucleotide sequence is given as TGTGCCAGCAGCCAAGATCGCACTAGCGGGAGTCGGGGCTACGAGCAGTACTTC. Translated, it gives CASSQDRTSGSRGYEQYF.